Presented here are 28 T cell receptor beta chains from one specimen sequenced in a study of blood T cell repertoires in COVID-19. Here immunoSEQ multiplex PCR was the method, and the copy in TCRdb shows in-frame clones only, minus some. The sample records about 100,000 clones, around 66% being singletons. The sequenced sample was peripheral blood. Every receptor here comes from an elderly man with acute or convalescent COVID-19.

The chain employs TRBV5-6 and TRBJ2-7; 11 nucleotides line up with TRBD1. Losses at the gene ends were 4 bases for V and 0 bases for J; bases not matched to a gene: 3. This CDR3 region has 15 residues. Germline values: CDR1 SGHDT, CDR2 YYEEEE. The CDR3 sequence is CASSPGQGGSYEQYF. The CDR3 DNA sequence: TGTGCCAGCAGCCCGGGACAGGGGGGCTCCTACGAGCAGTACTTC.

This clone was detected only a few times. The CDR3 nucleotides are TGCAGCGTTGACGACGGGTACAATGAGCAGTTCTTC. Its protein is CSVDDGYNEQFF. V gene TRBV29-1 combines with J gene TRBJ2-1; D not certain. Germline CDR1 SQVTM, CDR2 ANQGSEA. The CDR3 is made up of 12 amino acids. The V end was cut by 3 bases, the J end by 4 bases, with 7 bases between.

With respect to this clone: A read error may account for a junction end that differs from germline. The V gene is TRBV7-7, the J gene TRBJ2-5, with 9 bases that match TRBD2. The CDR3 totals 15 residues. Germline loops: CDR1 SSHAT, CDR2 FNYEAQ (reference sequence). In DNA, the CDR3 is TGTGCTAGCAGCCCGTTCGGCCTAGCGGGGGAGACCCAGTACTTC. Translating it yields CASSPFGLAGETQYF.

The genes are TRBV6-5 and TRBJ1-6, with 8 bases that match TRBD1. Germline V CDR1 and CDR2: MNHEY, SVGAGI. The CDR3 is made up of 15 amino acids. V was pared by 7 bases and J by 5 bases, with 7 bases of the junction left unmatched. The DNA for the CDR3 is TGTGCCAGCATACGAGGACAGGGCAATAATTCACCCCTCCACTTT. Translation gives CASIRGQGNNSPLHF.

The chain combines TRBV29-1 with TRBJ2-5, with D tentatively TRBD2 (6 bases). Trimming removed 6 bases at V and 4 bases at J, with 15 bases between. The CDR3 is made up of 13 amino acids. Germline V gene data show CDR1 as SQVTM and CDR2 as ANQGSEA. This CDR3 is CSVGFGGGETQYF. In DNA form, the CDR3 reads TGCAGCGTGGGATTCGGGGGTGGAGAGACCCAGTACTTC.

The rearrangement links TRBV4-3 to TRBJ2-3, with 7 bases fitting TRBD2. Trimming removed 4 bases from V and 0 bases from J; junction bases left unmatched: 1. Per the germline V gene, CDR1 is LGHNA and CDR2 is YSLEER. CDR3 length: 14 amino acids. This CDR3 is CASSRTRSTDTQYF. The CDR3 nucleotides are TGCGCCAGCAGCCGGACTAGAAGCACAGATACGCAGTATTTT.

This chain connects TRBV5-8 to TRBJ2-7, with TRBD1 matching over 9 bases. V lost 5 bases to trimming and J lost 1 base; unmatched junction nucleotides: 7. CDR1 is SGHTS and CDR2 is YDEGEE in the germline V gene. CDR3 length: 15 residues. The CDR3 DNA reads TGTGCCAGCAGAAGACAGACAGGGGGATCCTACGAGCAGTACTTC. It codes for CASRRQTGGSYEQYF. Combining the CDR3 with reference TRBV5-8 and TRBJ2-7 gives the whole variable domain EAGVTQSPTHLIKTRGQQATLRCSPISGHTSVYWYQQALGLGLQFLLWYDEGEERNRGNFPPRFSGRQFPNYSSELNVNALELEDSALYLCASRRQTGGSYEQYFGPGTRLTVT.

This chain joins TRBV7-2 and TRBJ2-1; no definite D call. V was cut by 1 base and J by 4 bases, with 14 bases left in between. Germline assignment: CDR1 SGHTA and CDR2 FQGNSA. The CDR3 runs to 16 residues. The DNA for the CDR3 is TGTGCCAGCAGCTTAGTCTCTGGGCGACGGTACAATGAGCAGTTCTTC. The encoded protein is CASSLVSGRRYNEQFF. The variable domain in full, with the rest retrieved from reference TRBV7-2 and TRBJ2-1, is GAGVSQSPSNKVTEKGKDVELRCDPISGHTALYWYRQSLGQGLEFLIYFQGNSAPDKSGLPSDRFSAERTGGSVSTLTIQRTQQEDSAVYLCASSLVSGRRYNEQFFGPGTRLTVL.

V and J are TRBV29-1 and TRBJ2-3; 8 bases are a match to TRBD2. V shed 4 bases and J 1 base; nucleotides not matched to a gene: 4. This CDR3 is built from 14 residues. Germline values: CDR1 SQVTM, CDR2 ANQGSEA. CDR3 sequence reads: CSVVFSGGTDTQYF. The DNA for the CDR3 is TGCAGCGTTGTGTTTAGCGGGGGCACAGATACGCAGTATTTT.

The gene calls are TRBV9 and TRBJ1-1, with a weak D call TRBD1 (5 bases). The V end was cut by 6 bases, the J end by 11 bases, with 26 bases between. This CDR3 has 15 amino acids. Germline CDR1 and CDR2: SGDLS and YYNGEE. CDR3 coding DNA: TGTGCCAGCACCCCGGTTTTTATGTGGGGCCACCGGGCTTTCTTT. This sequence encodes CASTPVFMWGHRAFF.

The table lists this clone with a few counts. The rearrangement links TRBV18 to TRBJ2-7; 7 bases are shared with TRBD1. Germline V lookup: CDR1 KGHSH, CDR2 LQKENI. The length of the CDR3 is 15 residues. V dropped 0 bases and J dropped 6; count of bases not matched to a gene: 8. The DNA of the CDR3 is TGTGCCAGCTCACCACCTAGGGGGCATCGGACCGAGCAGTACTTC. It yields the protein CASSPPRGHRTEQYF.

This chain joins TRBV10-1 and TRBJ1-5; 8 bases line up with TRBD1. Germline V gene sequence: CDR1 WNHNN, CDR2 SYGVQD (reference sequence). With V trimmed by 9 bases and J by 3 bases, 4 bases remained unmatched. The CDR3 covers 13 residues. The CDR3 region is CARDRAHNQPQHF. For the CDR3, the DNA is TGCGCCAGGGACAGGGCCCACAATCAGCCCCAGCATTTT.

The chain links TRBV28 to TRBJ2-2, with 7 bases aligning to TRBD2. Germline lookup yields CDR1 MDHEN and CDR2 SYDVKM. This CDR3 contains 15 residues. V trimming: 8 bases; J trimming: 1 base; junction bases outside the gene matches: 7. CDR3 sequence reads: CASYPGGGNTGELFF. The CDR3 DNA sequence: TGTGCCAGCTATCCGGGCGGGGGGAACACCGGGGAGCTGTTTTTT. Full variable domain (missing parts from reference TRBV28 and TRBJ2-2): DVKVTQSSRYLVKRTGEKVFLECVQDMDHENMFWYRQDPGLGLRLIYFSYDVKMKEKGDIPEGYSVSREKKERFSLILESASTNQTSMYLCASYPGGGNTGELFFGEGSRLTVL.

This chain connects TRBV18 to TRBJ2-2; no definite D call. The CDR3 loop spans 14 amino acids. Germline CDR1 and CDR2: KGHSH and LQKENI. V was clipped by 1 base and J by 2 bases, with 5 bases between them. CDR3 coding DNA: TGTGCCAGCTCACCACTAGTAAACACCGGGGAGCTGTTTTTT. It encodes CASSPLVNTGELFF.

This clone was detected once. This chain connects TRBV6-5 to TRBJ1-4; the match to TRBD1 covers 7 bases. The V gene's germline CDR1 is MNHEY and CDR2 SVGAGI. This CDR3 has 15 amino acids. With V trimmed by 6 bases and J by 8 bases, 12 bases remained unmatched. The CDR3 DNA is TGTGCCAGCAGACCCACAGACCTAGGGGGCGAAAAACTGTTTTTT. Translation: CASRPTDLGGEKLFF.

The CDR3 DNA is TGTGCCAGCAGCGTATTAGCAGGGGCTAGCACAGATACGCAGTATTTT. The encoded protein is CASSVLAGASTDTQYF. The chain recombines TRBV9 with TRBJ2-3, with D possibly being TRBD1 (6 bases). CDR3 size: 16 residues. Germline V gives CDR1 SGDLS, CDR2 YYNGEE. V lost 1 base to trimming and J lost 0 bases, with 12 bases between them.

The chain combines TRBV29-1 with TRBJ1-4; 12 positions agree with TRBD1. Trimming at V came to 5 bases and at J to 8 bases, leaving 9 bases not matched to a gene. From germline, CDR1 is SQVTM and CDR2 ANQGSEA. The CDR3 spans 15 residues. The CDR3 nucleotides read TGCAGCGTTCCCGGGACAGGGGGCCGGGGCGAAAAACTGTTTTTT. It translates to CSVPGTGGRGEKLFF.

The chain is built from TRBV5-4 and TRBJ2-5, with a possible D match to TRBD2 (7 bases). V lost 0 bases and J lost 4, with 13 bases in between. This CDR3 region has 15 residues. From germline, CDR1 is SGHNT and CDR2 YYREEE (reference sequence). The CDR3 sequence: CASSLGGGRLETQYF. Here the CDR3 DNA reads TGTGCCAGCAGCTTGGGCGGGGGCCGACTAGAGACCCAGTACTTC. The full variable domain, in which reference TRBV5-4 and TRBJ2-5 provide the parts outside the CDR3, is ETGVTQSPTHLIKTRGQQVTLRCSSQSGHNTVSWYQQALGQGPQFIFQYYREEENGRGNFPPRFSGLQFPNYSSELNVNALELDDSALYLCASSLGGGRLETQYFGPGTRLLVL.

This clone has only a few counts. The chain carries TRBV5-6 and TRBJ1-1; D unclear. This CDR3 contains 13 residues. In germline, CDR1 is SGHDT, CDR2 YYEEEE. With 4 bases removed from V and 2 bases from J, the gap between germline ends came to 9 bases. The CDR3 DNA sequence: TGTGCCAGCAGCCGACAAGATAACACTGAAGCTTTCTTT. It encodes CASSRQDNTEAFF.

V is TRBV15 and J is TRBJ1-2; a possible D gene is TRBD1 (5 bases). CDR1 is LNHNV, CDR2 YYDKDF, per germline (reference sequence). CDR3 length: 13 residues. V lost 1 base and J lost 8, with 11 bases in between. The CDR3 nucleotides read TGTGCCACCAGCAGAGGGGGAGGGGAGGGCTACACCTTC. It codes for CATSRGGGEGYTF.

This CDR3 reads CASSRLAGGPVNEQFF. The CDR3 DNA is TGTGCCAGCAGCCGACTAGCGGGAGGGCCCGTGAATGAGCAGTTCTTC. The chain joins TRBV6-2 or TRBV6-3 to TRBJ2-1; 14 bases fit TRBD2. The CDR3 loop spans 16 amino acids. The V gene's germline CDR1 is MNHEY and CDR2 SVGEGT. Losses at the gene ends were 6 bases for V and 7 bases for J; bases not matched to a gene: 8.

The V and J genes are TRBV27 and TRBJ1-6; unclear D gene. CDR1 is MNHEY and CDR2 is SMNVEV in the germline V gene (reference sequence). Trimming stripped 5 bases from V and 9 bases from J, with 11 bases between. This CDR3 region has 13 residues. Here the CDR3 DNA reads TGTGCCAGCAGTGCCGGGTTTGGTTCACCCCTCCACTTT. This encodes CASSAGFGSPLHF.

This chain uses TRBV5-4 with TRBJ2-1, with 11 bases lining up with TRBD2. Germline CDR1 is SGHNT and CDR2 is YYREEE (reference sequence). The J segment lost 7 bases and the V segment lost 6 bases, leaving 6 bases of the junction unmatched. The CDR3 is made up of 14 amino acids. CDR3 in amino acids: CASNPLAGENEQFF. Here the CDR3 DNA reads TGTGCCAGCAACCCACTAGCGGGAGAGAATGAGCAGTTCTTC.

This sequence joins TRBV2 and TRBJ2-1; no definite D call. The length of the CDR3 is 13 residues. V lost 6 bases, J lost 6 bases, and 12 bases lay in between. Germline V lookup: CDR1 SNHLY, CDR2 FYNNEI. The CDR3 loop is CASRPGFPNEQFF. The CDR3 nucleotides are TGTGCCAGCAGGCCAGGTTTCCCCAATGAGCAGTTCTTC.

This clone appeared a few times. This chain connects TRBV7-2 to TRBJ1-5, with D possibly being TRBD1 (5 bases). The CDR3 contains 17 residues. Trimming removed 5 bases at V and 4 bases at J, with 21 bases between. In germline, CDR1 is SGHTA, CDR2 FQGNSA. The CDR3 here is CASSPGGGGGRNQPQHF. CDR3 in DNA: TGTGCCAGCAGCCCCGGGGGGGGTGGGGGAAGAAATCAGCCCCAGCATTTT. The entire variable domain, with the rest obtained from reference TRBV7-2 and TRBJ1-5, is as follows: GAGVSQSPSNKVTEKGKDVELRCDPISGHTALYWYRQSLGQGLEFLIYFQGNSAPDKSGLPSDRFSAERTGGSVSTLTIQRTQQEDSAVYLCASSPGGGGGRNQPQHFGDGTRLSIL.

In its sample, this clone was seen a few times. The V gene is TRBV3-1 (or the pseudogene TRBV3-2), the J gene TRBJ2-1; TRBD2 agrees at 9 bases. Germline CDR1 LGHDT, CDR2 YNNKEL (reference sequence). V trimming: 4 bases; J trimming: 6 bases; junction bases outside the gene matches: 13. The CDR3 is 17 amino acids. The CDR3 protein is CASSRTPLAGTINEQFF. The CDR3, as DNA: TGTGCCAGCAGCCGGACTCCGCTAGCGGGAACTATCAATGAGCAGTTCTTC.

The V and J genes are TRBV28 and TRBJ2-2; D gene unclear. V was shortened by 3 bases and J by 1 base, with 3 bases between the two germline ends. This CDR3 region has 13 residues. Germline CDR1 MDHEN, CDR2 SYDVKM. CDR3 nucleotides: TGTGCCAGCAGTTTTATGAACACCGGGGAGCTGTTTTTT. It codes for CASSFMNTGELFF.

The rearrangement links TRBV5-1 to TRBJ2-7; 10 bases line up with TRBD1. This CDR3 has 14 residues. Germline V gene data show CDR1 as SGHRS and CDR2 as YFSETQ. After removal of 4 bases from V and 5 bases from J, the junction contained 6 bases not matched to a gene. The CDR3 DNA reads TGCGCCAGCAGCAAGGGACAGGGGTCCCACGAGCAGTACTTC. Residues: CASSKGQGSHEQYF.